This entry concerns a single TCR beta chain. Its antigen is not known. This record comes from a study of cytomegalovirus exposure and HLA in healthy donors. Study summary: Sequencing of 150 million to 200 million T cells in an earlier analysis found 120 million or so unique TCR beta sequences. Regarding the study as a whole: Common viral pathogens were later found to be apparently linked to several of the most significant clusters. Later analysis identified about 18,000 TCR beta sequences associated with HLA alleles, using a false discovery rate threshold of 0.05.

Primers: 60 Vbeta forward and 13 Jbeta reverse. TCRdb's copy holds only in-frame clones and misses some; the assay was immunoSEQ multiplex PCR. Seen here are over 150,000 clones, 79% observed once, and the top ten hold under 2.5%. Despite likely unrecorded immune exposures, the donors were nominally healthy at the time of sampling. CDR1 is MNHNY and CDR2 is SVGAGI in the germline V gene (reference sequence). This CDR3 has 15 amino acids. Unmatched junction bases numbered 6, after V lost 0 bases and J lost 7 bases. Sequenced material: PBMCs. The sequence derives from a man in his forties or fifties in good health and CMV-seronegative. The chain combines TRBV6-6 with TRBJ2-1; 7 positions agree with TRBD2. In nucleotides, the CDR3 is TGTGCCAGCAGTTACTCGGGGGGGAGGGCAAATGAGCAGTTCTTC. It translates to CASSYSGGRANEQFF.